This T cell receptor (beta chain) was found in a study of blood T cell repertoires in COVID-19. Overall study context: COVID-19 samples, acute and convalescent, were from the United States, Italy and Spain. The analysed material was cDNA or gDNA that came from T cells, B-cell-depleted T cells, or PBMCs.

As processed by the authors: Cell counts per sample came from amplifying reference gene primers. Only in-frame clones appear in the TCRdb table, and some are missing; sequencing was by immunoSEQ multiplex PCR. The DNA was the basis for D and trimming; V, J and clone size are from that table. This repertoire shows about 200,000 clones, approximately 83% found once; its top ten account for under 30%. This clone was observed a single time. The CDR3 loop spans 15 amino acids. CDR1 and CDR2 from the germline V gene are SEHNR and FQNEAQ (reference sequence). J was trimmed by 6 bases and V by 5 bases; bases with no gene match: 9.

The rearrangement links TRBV7-9 to TRBJ2-1, with 8 bases aligning to TRBD2. The sample taken for sequencing was peripheral blood. This clonotype was obtained from a man in his forties with acute or convalescent COVID-19. CDR3 protein: CASSPLAGGANEQFF. DNA of the CDR3: TGTGCCAGCAGCCCTCTCGCGGGAGGCGCCAATGAGCAGTTCTTC.